This TCR beta chain was retrieved from a study of CD8 T cells in Susac syndrome. Study as a whole: The Susac syndrome patients were therapy-naive, on corticosteroids, or on intravenous immunoglobulin alone at blood draw. The study, taken as a whole, reports: It was in TEMRA cells and active patients that Susac CD8+ clonal expansion peaked.

RNA amounts of roughly 0.5 to 1 ug underwent reverse transcription with random hexamers. TCRdb ran MiXCR on the immunoSEQ multiplex PCR reads and lists one entry per CDR3 protein. The sample records about 190,000 distinct CDR3 sequences, 95% being singletons. Trimming cost V 1 base and J 5 bases, with 6 bases left between them. The CDR3 is made up of 13 amino acids. In germline, CDR1 is MGHRA, CDR2 YSYEKL. With respect to this clonotype: Its matching antigen is unknown.

The sequenced material came from CD8+ T cells from PBMCs. The rearrangement joins TRBV4-1 to TRBJ1-5, with D hard to call. This clonotype was sampled from a human donor with Susac syndrome. DNA of the CDR3: TGCGCCAGCAGCCAAGGGGCAGATCAGCCCCAGCATTTT. Protein sequence: CASSQGADQPQHF.